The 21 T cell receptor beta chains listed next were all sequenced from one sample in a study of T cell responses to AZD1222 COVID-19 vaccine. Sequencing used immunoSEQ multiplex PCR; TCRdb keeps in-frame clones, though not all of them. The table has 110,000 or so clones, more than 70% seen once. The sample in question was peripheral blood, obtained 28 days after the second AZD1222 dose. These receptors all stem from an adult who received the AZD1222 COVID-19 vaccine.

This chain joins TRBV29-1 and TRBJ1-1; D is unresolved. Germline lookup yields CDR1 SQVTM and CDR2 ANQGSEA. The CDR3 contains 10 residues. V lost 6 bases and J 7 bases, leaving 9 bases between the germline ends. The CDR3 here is CSVWEYEAFF. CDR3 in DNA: TGCAGCGTGTGGGAGTATGAAGCTTTCTTT.

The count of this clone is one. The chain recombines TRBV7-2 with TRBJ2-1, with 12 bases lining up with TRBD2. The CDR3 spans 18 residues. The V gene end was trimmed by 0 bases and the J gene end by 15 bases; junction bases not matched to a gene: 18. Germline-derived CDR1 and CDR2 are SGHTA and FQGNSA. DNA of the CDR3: TGTGCCAGCAGCTTAGCTTTTAATCCTAGCGGGGGGGGATTAGGTTCGTTCTTC. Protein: CASSLAFNPSGGGLGSFF.

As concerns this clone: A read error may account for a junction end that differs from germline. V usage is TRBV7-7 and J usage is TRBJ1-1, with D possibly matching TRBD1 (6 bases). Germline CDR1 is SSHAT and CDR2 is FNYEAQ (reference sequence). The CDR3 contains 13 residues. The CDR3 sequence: CASSLGQGLEAFF. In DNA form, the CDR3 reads TGTGCTAGCAGCTTAGGGCAGGGGCTGGAAGCTTTCTTT. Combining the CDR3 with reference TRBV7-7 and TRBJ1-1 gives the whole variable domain GAGVSQSPRYKVTKRGQDVTLRCDPISSHATLYWYQQALGQGPEFLTYFNYEAQPDKSGLPSDRFSAERPEGSISTLTIQRTEQRDSAMYRCASSLGQGLEAFFGQGTRLTVV.

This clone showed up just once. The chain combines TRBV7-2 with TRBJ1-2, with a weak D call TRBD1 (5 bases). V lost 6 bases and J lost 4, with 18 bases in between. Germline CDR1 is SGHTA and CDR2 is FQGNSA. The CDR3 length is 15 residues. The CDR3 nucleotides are TGTGCCAGCAGTTTGACAGCGACCCAGGGCTATGGCTACACCTTC. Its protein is CASSLTATQGYGYTF.

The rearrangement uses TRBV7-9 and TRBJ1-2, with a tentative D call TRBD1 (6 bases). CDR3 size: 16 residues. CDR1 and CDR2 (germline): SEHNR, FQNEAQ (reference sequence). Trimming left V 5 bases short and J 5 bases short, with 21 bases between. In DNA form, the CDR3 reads TGTGCCAGCAGCCTCTTCGGGGGCAGGATGGATTATGGCTACACCTTC. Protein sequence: CASSLFGGRMDYGYTF.

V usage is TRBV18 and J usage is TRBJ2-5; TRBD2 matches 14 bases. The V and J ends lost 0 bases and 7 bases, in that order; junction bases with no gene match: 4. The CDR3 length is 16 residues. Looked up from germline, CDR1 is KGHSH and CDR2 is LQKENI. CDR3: CASSPPGLAGVMTQYF. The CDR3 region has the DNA TGTGCCAGCTCACCACCGGGACTAGCGGGGGTGATGACCCAGTACTTC.

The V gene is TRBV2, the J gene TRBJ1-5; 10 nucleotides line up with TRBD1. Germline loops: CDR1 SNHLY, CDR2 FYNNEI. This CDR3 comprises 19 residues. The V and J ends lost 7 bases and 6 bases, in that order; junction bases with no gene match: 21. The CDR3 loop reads CASKRVGGTGALLGQPQHF. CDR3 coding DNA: TGTGCCAGCAAGAGGGTAGGGGGGACAGGGGCTCTACTAGGTCAGCCCCAGCATTTT.

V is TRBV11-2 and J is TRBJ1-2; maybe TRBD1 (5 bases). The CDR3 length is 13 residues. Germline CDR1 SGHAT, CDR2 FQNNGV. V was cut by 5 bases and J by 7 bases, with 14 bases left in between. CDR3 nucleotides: TGTGCCAGCAGCAAGGGACCTCGGCCTGGCTACACCTTC. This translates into CASSKGPRPGYTF.

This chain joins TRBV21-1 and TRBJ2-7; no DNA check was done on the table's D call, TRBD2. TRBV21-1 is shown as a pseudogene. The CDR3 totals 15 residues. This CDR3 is CASSKPAGTHYEQYF. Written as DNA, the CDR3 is TGTGCCAGCAGCAAACCAGCGGGGACTCACTACGAGCAGTACTTC.

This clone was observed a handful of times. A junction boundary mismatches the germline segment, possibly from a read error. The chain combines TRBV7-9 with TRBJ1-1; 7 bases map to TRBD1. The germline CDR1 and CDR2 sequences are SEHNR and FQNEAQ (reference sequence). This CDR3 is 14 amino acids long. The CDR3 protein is CASSPSGTALVAVF. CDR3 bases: TGTGCCAGCAGCCCTTCCGGGACAGCCCTGGTAGCTGTCTTT.

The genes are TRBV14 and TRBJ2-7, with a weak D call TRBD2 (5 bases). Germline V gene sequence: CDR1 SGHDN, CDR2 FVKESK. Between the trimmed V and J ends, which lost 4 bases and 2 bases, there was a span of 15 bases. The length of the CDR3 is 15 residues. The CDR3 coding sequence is TGTGCCAGCAGCCCATCTGTGGGGAGCGCCTACGAGCAGTACTTC. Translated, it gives CASSPSVGSAYEQYF.

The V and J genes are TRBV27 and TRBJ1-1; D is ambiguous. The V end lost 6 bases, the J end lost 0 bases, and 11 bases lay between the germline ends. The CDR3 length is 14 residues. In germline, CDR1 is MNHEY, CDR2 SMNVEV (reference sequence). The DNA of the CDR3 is TGTGCCAGCAGCCGGGCATCGCTGAACACTGAAGCTTTCTTT. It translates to CASSRASLNTEAFF.

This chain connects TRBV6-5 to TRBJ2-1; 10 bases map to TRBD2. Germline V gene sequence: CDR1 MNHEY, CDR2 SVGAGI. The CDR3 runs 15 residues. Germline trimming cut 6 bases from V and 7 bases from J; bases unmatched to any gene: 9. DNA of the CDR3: TGTGCCAGCAGCCCCCTAGCGGGGGTGGGTAATGAGCAGTTCTTC. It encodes CASSPLAGVGNEQFF.

The CDR3 loop reads CATSRDLENTEAFF. CDR3 bases: TGTGCCACCAGCAGAGATCTGGAGAACACTGAAGCTTTCTTT. The chain is built from TRBV15 and TRBJ1-1; D remains unclear. V lost 0 bases and J lost 1, with 6 bases in between. The CDR3 totals 14 residues. Germline lookup yields CDR1 LNHNV and CDR2 YYDKDF (reference sequence).

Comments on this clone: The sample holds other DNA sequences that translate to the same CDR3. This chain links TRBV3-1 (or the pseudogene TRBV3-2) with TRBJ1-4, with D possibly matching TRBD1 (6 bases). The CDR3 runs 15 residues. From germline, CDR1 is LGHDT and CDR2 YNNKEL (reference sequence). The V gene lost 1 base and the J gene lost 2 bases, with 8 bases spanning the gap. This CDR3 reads CASSQAQGTNEKLFF. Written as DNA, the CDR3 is TGTGCCAGCAGCCAAGCACAGGGCACTAATGAAAAACTGTTTTTT.

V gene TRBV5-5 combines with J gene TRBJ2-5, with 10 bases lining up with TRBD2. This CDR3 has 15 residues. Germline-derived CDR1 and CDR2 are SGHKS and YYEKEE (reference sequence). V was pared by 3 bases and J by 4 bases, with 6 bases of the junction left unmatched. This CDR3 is CASSYLSGGRETQYF. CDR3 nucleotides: TGTGCCAGCAGCTACCTTAGCGGGGGGCGAGAGACCCAGTACTTC. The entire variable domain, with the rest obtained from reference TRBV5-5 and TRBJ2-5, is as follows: DAGVTQSPTHLIKTRGQQVTLRCSPISGHKSVSWYQQVLGQGPQFIFQYYEKEERGRGNFPDRFSARQFPNYSSELNVNALLLGDSALYLCASSYLSGGRETQYFGPGTRLLVL.

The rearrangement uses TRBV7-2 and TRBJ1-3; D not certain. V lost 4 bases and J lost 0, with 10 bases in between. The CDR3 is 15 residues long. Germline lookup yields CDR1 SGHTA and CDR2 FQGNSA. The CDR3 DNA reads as TGTGCCAGCAGCTCCCACGCTTCCTCTGGAAACACCATATATTTT. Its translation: CASSSHASSGNTIYF.

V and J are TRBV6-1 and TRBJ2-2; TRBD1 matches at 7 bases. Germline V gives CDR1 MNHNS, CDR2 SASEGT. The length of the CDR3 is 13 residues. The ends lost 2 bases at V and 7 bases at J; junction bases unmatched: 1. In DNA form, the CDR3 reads TGTGCCAGCAGTGAACAGGGGGTCGGGGAGCTGTTTTTT. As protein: CASSEQGVGELFF.

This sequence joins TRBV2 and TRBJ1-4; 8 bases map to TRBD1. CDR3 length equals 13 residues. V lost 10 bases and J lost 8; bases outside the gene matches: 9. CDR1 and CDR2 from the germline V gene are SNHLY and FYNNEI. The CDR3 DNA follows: TGTGCCACCAAACAGGGGGTCGGGGAAAAACTGTTTTTT. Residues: CATKQGVGEKLFF. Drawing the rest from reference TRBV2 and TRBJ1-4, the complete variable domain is EPEVTQTPSHQVTQMGQEVILRCVPISNHLYFYWYRQILGQKVEFLVSFYNNEISEKSEIFDDQFSVERPDGSNFTLKIRSTKLEDSAMYFCATKQGVGEKLFFGSGTQLSVL.

CDR3 coding DNA: TGCGCCAGCATTAATAGGGGGCCTAGGGCCACTGAAGCTTTCTTT. It codes for CASINRGPRATEAFF. The genes are TRBV5-1 and TRBJ1-1; 7 bases map to TRBD1. Germline loops: CDR1 SGHRS, CDR2 YFSETQ. The CDR3 covers 15 residues. The ends lost 6 bases at V and 4 bases at J; junction bases unmatched: 12.

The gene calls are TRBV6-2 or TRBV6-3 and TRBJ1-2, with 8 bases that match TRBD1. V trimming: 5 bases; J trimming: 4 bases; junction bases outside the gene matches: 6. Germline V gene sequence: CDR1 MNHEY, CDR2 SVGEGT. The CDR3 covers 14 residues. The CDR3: CASSNPDRVYGYTF. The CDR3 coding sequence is TGTGCCAGCAGTAACCCGGACAGGGTCTATGGCTACACCTTC.